Described below is a single T cell receptor beta chain sequence and its context. Source study methods: Amplification from reference gene primers served as the basis for estimated nucleated cell counts. The repertoire was sequenced with immunoSEQ multiplex PCR; TCRdb's copy has only in-frame clones and lacks some. D and trimming were read from the DNA, whereas the V and J calls and clone size are those reported in that table. The table has 150,000 to 200,000 clones, over 70% seen once. The data were taken from a study of blood T cell repertoires in COVID-19. Study-wide context: Samples of COVID-19 (acute and convalescent) were obtained from the United States, Italy and Spain. PBMCs, B-cell-depleted T cells, or T cells were the source of the cDNA or gDNA that made up the material.

This clonotype was obtained from a man aged 60-69 years with active or convalescent COVID-19. Source material: peripheral blood.

This CDR3 reads CATKPGGLGNTEAFF. The CDR3 nucleotides read TGTGCCACCAAACCGGGGGGACTAGGGAACACTGAAGCTTTCTTT. The chain is built from TRBV10-3 and TRBJ1-1; D is possibly TRBD1 (5 bases). CDR1 is ENHRY and CDR2 is SYGVKD in the germline V gene. The CDR3 is made up of 15 amino acids. Trimming left V 10 bases short and J 1 base short, with 19 bases between.